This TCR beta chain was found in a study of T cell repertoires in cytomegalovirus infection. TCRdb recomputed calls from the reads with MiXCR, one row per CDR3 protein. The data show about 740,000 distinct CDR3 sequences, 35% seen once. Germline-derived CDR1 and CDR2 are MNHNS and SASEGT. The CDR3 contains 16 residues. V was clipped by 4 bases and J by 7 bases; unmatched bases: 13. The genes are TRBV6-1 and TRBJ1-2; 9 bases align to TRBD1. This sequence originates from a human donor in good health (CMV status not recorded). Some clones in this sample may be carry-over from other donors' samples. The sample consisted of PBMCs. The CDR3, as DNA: TGTGCCAGCAGTGTCCTAGAGGGGGGACAGGGCATTGGCTACACCTTC. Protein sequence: CASSVLEGGQGIGYTF.